This T cell receptor (beta chain) was documented in a study of blood T cells in healthy people across ages. The sample holds a few counts of this clonotype. Germline CDR1 and CDR2: MDHEN and SYDVKM. This CDR3 is built from 17 residues. Trimming at V came to 6 bases and at J to 0 bases, leaving 11 bases not matched to a gene. A second PCR of 7 to 11 cycles used a sample-barcoded 5' primer and a J-beta primer mix. Each CDR3 protein gets one entry after TCRdb re-called the 5' RACE reads with MiXCR. This sample has roughly 1,500,000 distinct CDR3 sequences, with roughly 40% found just once. This clonotype was obtained from a young woman in good health. The source material was blood. The chain joins TRBV28 to TRBJ2-3; TRBD1 aligns across 8 bases. The CDR3 sequence: CASSPAIRDRSTDTQYF. CDR3 in DNA: TGTGCCAGCAGCCCAGCCATCCGGGACAGGAGCACAGATACGCAGTATTTT.